This TCR beta chain was retrieved from a study of blood T cell repertoires in COVID-19. This table comes from immunoSEQ multiplex PCR, and its TCRdb copy is limited to in-frame clones, with some not included. Of around 220,000 clones in the sample, 79% are singletons; the top ten hold around 4.1%. The CDR3 contains 13 residues. The V gene's germline CDR1 is SGHDN and CDR2 FVKESK. V lost 4 bases and J 10 bases, leaving 16 bases between the germline ends. Sequencing was carried out using peripheral blood. The V call is TRBV14, the J call TRBJ1-1; tentative D call: TRBD1 (6 bases). This receptor was taken from a middle-aged woman with active or convalescent COVID-19. CDR3 DNA sequence: TGTGCCAGCAGCCGAACAGGGATCCGAGGAGCTTTCTTT. Residues: CASSRTGIRGAFF. Filled out from reference TRBV14 and TRBJ1-1, the complete variable domain reads EAGVTQFPSHSVIEKGQTVTLRCDPISGHDNLYWYRRVMGKEIKFLLHFVKESKQDESGMPNNRFLAERTGGTYSTLKVQPAELEDSGVYFCASSRTGIRGAFFGQGTRLTVV.